What follows are 12 T cell receptor beta chains derived from one specimen sequenced in a study of OX40 agonist ivuxolimab in advanced cancers. Clones were read by immunoSEQ multiplex PCR, and TCRdb kept only the in-frame ones, dropping some. The sample carries around 70,000 clones, about 91% recorded once. Specimen: CD4+ or CD8+ T cells sorted from blood, collected in a trial of the OX40 agonist ivuxolimab. The receptors stem from an adult with an advanced solid tumor such as melanoma, head and neck, liver or kidney cancer.

The chain combines TRBV6-1 with TRBJ2-3; maybe TRBD1 (6 bases). V dropped 8 bases and J dropped 4 bases, with 16 bases sitting between them. Looked up from germline, CDR1 is MNHNS and CDR2 is SASEGT. The CDR3 extends over 14 amino acids. CDR3 nucleotide sequence: TGTGCCAGCTCTAGGGGGTCGGTTGCAGATACGCAGTATTTT. It specifies CASSRGSVADTQYF.

V gene TRBV5-6 combines with J gene TRBJ2-3; 12 bases map to TRBD2. The CDR3 spans 15 residues. V was clipped by 4 bases and J by 4 bases; unmatched bases: 4. Per the germline V gene, CDR1 is SGHDT and CDR2 is YYEEEE. CDR3 DNA sequence: TGTGCCAGCAGCCTGACTAGCGGGGGTCCAGATACGCAGTATTTT. Amino acid sequence: CASSLTSGGPDTQYF.

The chain joins TRBV2 to TRBJ1-2; D possibly corresponds to TRBD1 (6 bases). The CDR3 loop spans 14 amino acids. Trimming cost V 6 bases and J 8 bases, with 19 bases left between them. CDR1 and CDR2 from the germline V gene are SNHLY and FYNNEI. The CDR3 spells CASSALGGGGGYTF. The CDR3 coding sequence is TGTGCCAGCAGCGCCCTAGGGGGAGGGGGAGGCTACACCTTC.

The V gene is TRBV30, the J gene TRBJ1-2, with a tentative D call TRBD1 (5 bases). This CDR3 spans 13 amino acids. Deletions cut 0 bases from V and 4 bases from J, with 9 bases between. Germline V gene data show CDR1 as GTSNPN and CDR2 as SVGIG (reference sequence). CDR3 protein: CAWSVGGTYGYTF. CDR3 sequence (DNA): TGTGCCTGGAGTGTTGGGGGAACCTATGGCTACACCTTC.

The chain joins TRBV11-2 to TRBJ2-3; D ambiguous. The V end lost 1 base, the J end lost 8 bases, and 4 bases lay between the germline ends. Germline-derived CDR1 and CDR2 are SGHAT and FQNNGV. The CDR3 extends over 11 amino acids. The CDR3 protein is CASSLAVTQYF. CDR3 DNA: TGTGCCAGCAGCTTAGCTGTTACGCAGTATTTT.

This chain links TRBV6-1 with TRBJ1-2, with D unclear. The CDR3 length is 13 residues. Trimming pared 2 bases from V and 6 bases from J, leaving 10 bases between. Per germline, CDR1 MNHNS and CDR2 SASEGT. CDR3: CASSESEDHGYTF. CDR3 coding DNA: TGTGCCAGCAGTGAATCGGAGGACCATGGCTACACCTTC.

This clone is a singleton in its sample. CDR3 in amino acids: CASSSPAGEGYEQYF. CDR3 bases: TGCGCCAGCAGCTCCCCGGCAGGGGAGGGCTACGAGCAGTACTTC. The chain uses TRBV5-1 and TRBJ2-7, with D perhaps matching TRBD2 (7 bases). The germline gives CDR1 SGHRS, CDR2 YFSETQ. Trimming cost V 3 bases and J 3 bases, with 16 bases left between them. The length of the CDR3 is 15 residues.

The chain recombines TRBV29-1 with TRBJ1-1; the match to TRBD1 covers 11 bases. CDR1 SQVTM and CDR2 ANQGSEA come from the germline V gene. The CDR3 is 15 residues long. V was clipped by 4 bases and J by 2 bases; unmatched bases: 6. The CDR3 region is CSVAGQGGPNTEAFF. The CDR3 coding sequence is TGCAGCGTTGCGGGACAGGGGGGCCCTAACACTGAAGCTTTCTTT.

The rearrangement uses TRBV28 and TRBJ2-7; D gene ambiguous. CDR1 is MDHEN and CDR2 is SYDVKM in the germline V gene. V gave up 4 bases and J gave up 7 bases, with 14 bases separating them. The CDR3 runs to 13 residues. The CDR3 sequence: CASSSPAVEEQYF. The DNA for the CDR3 is TGTGCCAGCAGTTCCCCGGCGGTAGAAGAGCAGTACTTC.

This chain connects TRBV19 to TRBJ1-6; D remains unclear. CDR3 size: 13 residues. Trimming cost V 7 bases and J 4 bases, with 8 bases left between them. The germline CDR1 and CDR2 sequences are LNHDA and SQIVND (reference sequence). CDR3 in amino acids: CASNTEYNSPLHF. The CDR3 region has the DNA TGTGCCAGTAACACCGAATATAATTCACCCCTCCACTTT. The complete variable domain, with remaining parts taken from reference TRBV19 and TRBJ1-6, reads DGGITQSPKYLFRKEGQNVTLSCEQNLNHDAMYWYRQDPGQGLRLIYYSQIVNDFQKGDIAEGYSVSREKKESFPLTVTSAQKNPTAFYLCASNTEYNSPLHFGNGTRLTVT.

V is TRBV28 and J is TRBJ1-2, with D possibly being TRBD1 (5 bases). The V end lost 3 bases, the J end lost 2 bases, and 16 bases lay between the germline ends. In germline, CDR1 is MDHEN, CDR2 SYDVKM. CDR3 length: 16 residues. DNA for the CDR3: TGTGCCAGCAGTTTGCCTCTGGGACCGACGAACTATGGCTACACCTTC. It specifies CASSLPLGPTNYGYTF.

The rearrangement links TRBV4-2 to TRBJ2-7; 8 bases fit TRBD1. Germline V lookup: CDR1 LGHNA, CDR2 YNFKEQ. The J segment lost 2 bases and the V segment lost 3 bases, leaving 3 bases of the junction unmatched. This CDR3 is 14 amino acids long. Here the CDR3 reads CASSHGQGTYEQYF. The DNA of the CDR3 is TGTGCCAGCAGCCACGGACAGGGAACCTACGAGCAGTACTTC.